This T cell receptor (beta chain) was found in a study of control samples from healthy donors and cancer patients. Here immunoSEQ multiplex PCR was the method, and the copy in TCRdb shows in-frame clones only, minus some. The data hold 150,000 to 200,000 clones, with around 92% observed a single time. The CDR3 is 13 residues long. Trimming took off 6 bases at V and 7 bases at J, with 15 bases between the two ends. Germline CDR1 LNHDA, CDR2 SQIVND (reference sequence). Sequenced material: blood. The clonotype comes from a woman aged 40-49 years in good health. The chain is built from TRBV19 and TRBJ1-1; unclear D gene. DNA of the CDR3: TGTGCCAGTAGACCAGACCGGGCGGATGAAGCTTTCTTT. Translation: CASRPDRADEAFF.